The 17 T cell receptor beta chains presented below share a single source sample, sequenced in a study of T cells of healthy individuals (dated by TCRdb to between 2018 and 2020). The protocol used for the library was 5' RACE. The instrument given in TCRdb is Illumina MiSeq. The raw public data were reprocessed by TCRdb itself: fastp quality trimming at Q25, MiXCR clonotype calling, in-frame beta chains only. Every distinct CDR3 protein forms one entry, paired with its most common genes and DNA. Present in this sample are around 90,000 distinct CDR3 sequences, roughly 5% of which were seen just once. In total, the top ten clones hold 7.5% to 8% of the sample. These receptors came from a female donor in good health.

The table lists this clonotype with many counts. This chain links TRBV20-1 with TRBJ2-7; 11 bases fit TRBD2. The CDR3 runs to 13 residues. Germline V gives CDR1 DFQATT, CDR2 SNEGSKA (reference sequence). V was clipped by 4 bases and J by 5 bases; unmatched bases: 4. CDR3 DNA sequence: TGCAGTGCTATACTAGCGGGAGATAACGAGCAGTACTTC. Its translation: CSAILAGDNEQYF.

The V gene is TRBV9, the J gene TRBJ1-2; 9 bases map to TRBD1. Germline lookup yields CDR1 SGDLS and CDR2 YYNGEE. The CDR3 spans 13 residues. V gave up 2 bases and J gave up 7 bases; unmatched junction bases: 3. The CDR3 bases are TGTGCCAGCAGCGTGACAGGGGGAATTGGCTACACCTTC. Amino acids: CASSVTGGIGYTF.

This clonotype showed up many times. The chain couples TRBV6-5 to TRBJ2-7; TRBD2 matches at 8 bases. V lost 6 bases and J lost 3; bases outside the gene matches: 7. The CDR3 spans 14 residues. Germline CDR1 MNHEY, CDR2 SVGAGI. This CDR3 is CASSQMGLDYEQYF. Here the CDR3 DNA reads TGTGCCAGCAGCCAGATGGGACTAGACTACGAGCAGTACTTC.

CDR3: CASSLVSTGQPQHF. CDR3 bases: TGTGCCAGCAGCCTCGTATCTACAGGTCAGCCCCAGCATTTT. This sequence joins TRBV3-1 and TRBJ1-5; D might be TRBD1 (5 bases). This CDR3 spans 14 amino acids. The germline V gene has CDR1 LGHDT and CDR2 YNNKEL (reference sequence). Trimming took off 4 bases at V and 6 bases at J, with 13 bases between the two ends.

The V and J genes are TRBV7-9 and TRBJ2-7, with 8 positions matching TRBD2. Losses at the gene ends were 5 bases for V and 3 bases for J; bases not matched to a gene: 9. Germline CDR1 reads SEHNR; CDR2 reads FQNEAQ (reference sequence). This CDR3 contains 15 residues. CDR3 residues: CASSPPAGGIYEQYF. The DNA for the CDR3 is TGTGCCAGCAGCCCCCCTGCGGGGGGAATCTACGAGCAGTACTTC.

This clonotype was observed a handful of times. This chain uses TRBV29-1 with TRBJ2-3, with a possible D match to TRBD1 (6 bases). CDR3 length: 14 residues. V lost 7 bases and J 5 bases, leaving 19 bases between the germline ends. Germline V gene sequence: CDR1 SQVTM, CDR2 ANQGSEA. The CDR3 protein is CSAAKAGEKDTQYF. As DNA, the CDR3 is TGCAGCGCTGCCAAGGCAGGGGAAAAAGATACGCAGTATTTT.

This clonotype was seen ten or more times. J is TRBJ2-1 and V is TRBV6-5; 10 nucleotides agree with TRBD2. There are 17 residues in the CDR3. The ends lost 5 bases at V and 2 bases at J; junction bases unmatched: 9. Germline assignment: CDR1 MNHEY and CDR2 SVGAGI. CDR3 nucleotide sequence: TGTGCCAGCAGTAGTTTGCTTCTAGCGGGAGCCTACAATGAGCAGTTCTTC. The encoded protein is CASSSLLLAGAYNEQFF.

Written as DNA, the CDR3 is TGTGCCAGCAGCTCCAAGGGACTTGGGTACGAGCAGTACTTC. Protein: CASSSKGLGYEQYF. The V call is TRBV9, the J call TRBJ2-7; possibly TRBD2 for D (6 bases). There are 14 residues in the CDR3. V shed 4 bases and J shed 4 bases, with 15 bases lying between them. Germline values: CDR1 SGDLS, CDR2 YYNGEE.

The genes are TRBV20-1 and TRBJ2-1; D uncertain. Deletions cut 1 base from V and 0 bases from J, with 7 bases between. Germline assignment: CDR1 DFQATT and CDR2 SNEGSKA (reference sequence). This CDR3 contains 14 residues. Here the CDR3 reads CSARAQSSYNEQFF. In DNA form, the CDR3 reads TGCAGTGCTAGAGCCCAAAGCTCCTACAATGAGCAGTTCTTC.

This clonotype was detected many times. The CDR3 is CASSITGNPYEQYF. DNA of the CDR3: TGTGCCAGTAGTATAACAGGGAACCCGTACGAGCAGTACTTC. The chain carries TRBV19 and TRBJ2-7; a weak D match, TRBD1 (6 bases). CDR1 is LNHDA, CDR2 SQIVND, per germline (reference sequence). Trimming stripped 2 bases from V and 4 bases from J, with 12 bases between. The CDR3 runs to 14 residues. Looking up the rest from reference TRBV19 and TRBJ2-7 gives the full variable domain: DGGITQSPKYLFRKEGQNVTLSCEQNLNHDAMYWYRQDPGQGLRLIYYSQIVNDFQKGDIAEGYSVSREKKESFPLTVTSAQKNPTAFYLCASSITGNPYEQYFGPGTRLTVT.

The rearrangement uses TRBV20-1 and TRBJ1-1; D perhaps matches TRBD1 (5 bases). V was cut by 6 bases and J by 1 base, with 18 bases left in between. The CDR3 is 15 residues long. Germline V gene sequence: CDR1 DFQATT, CDR2 SNEGSKA (reference sequence). CDR3: CSASGFVRRNTEAFF. The DNA of the CDR3 is TGCAGTGCATCAGGGTTTGTGCGCAGGAACACTGAAGCTTTCTTT.

This clonotype came up many times. This sequence joins TRBV6-5 and TRBJ2-7; 11 bases line up with TRBD2. CDR1 is MNHEY, CDR2 SVGAGI, per germline. The CDR3 consists of 15 residues. The V and J ends lost 5 bases and 2 bases, in that order; junction bases with no gene match: 5. CDR3: CASSATSGNTYEQYF. The CDR3 nucleotides read TGTGCCAGCAGTGCGACTAGCGGGAACACCTACGAGCAGTACTTC.

There are many counts of this clonotype. The chain combines TRBV5-1 with TRBJ2-2, with a tentative D call TRBD1 (6 bases). Germline V gene data show CDR1 as SGHRS and CDR2 as YFSETQ. The CDR3 has 18 residues. Trimming shortened V by 2 bases and J by 4 bases, and 21 bases separated the two germline ends. In nucleotides, the CDR3 is TGCGCCAGCAGCTTCAAGTTTAGGCAGGGGCAGGGCACCGGGGAGCTGTTTTTT. This encodes CASSFKFRQGQGTGELFF.

This clonotype was counted at least ten times. This chain links TRBV28 with TRBJ1-5, with D hard to call. The V end lost 5 bases, the J end lost 6 bases, and 8 bases lay between the germline ends. There are 12 residues in the CDR3. Looked up from germline, CDR1 is MDHEN and CDR2 is SYDVKM. The CDR3: CASSQKGQPQHF. The DNA of the CDR3 is TGTGCCAGCAGTCAGAAAGGTCAGCCCCAGCATTTT.

This clonotype came up many times. The V and J genes are TRBV29-1 and TRBJ1-1; tentative D call: TRBD1 (5 bases). V was cut by 3 bases and J by 5 bases, with 10 bases left in between. Per the germline V gene, CDR1 is SQVTM and CDR2 is ANQGSEA. The CDR3 totals 12 residues. The DNA for the CDR3 is TGCAGCGTTGAGATAGGGGAGACTGAAGCTTTCTTT. Translated, it gives CSVEIGETEAFF.

Many counts were recorded for this clonotype. The chain carries TRBV7-9 and TRBJ1-1; a weak D match, TRBD1 (5 bases). Looked up from germline, CDR1 is SEHNR and CDR2 is FQNEAQ (reference sequence). V gave up 5 bases and J gave up 3 bases, with 22 bases separating them. The CDR3 covers 17 residues. The CDR3 DNA reads TGTGCCAGCAGCCCCGGGGGAGGCGGCGAGAGGGACACTGAAGCTTTCTTT. Translating it yields CASSPGGGGERDTEAFF. The variable domain in full, completed from reference TRBV7-9 and TRBJ1-1, reads DTGVSQNPRHKITKRGQNVTFRCDPISEHNRLYWYRQTLGQGPEFLTYFQNEAQLEKSRLLSDRFSAERPKGSFSTLEIQRTEQGDSAMYLCASSPGGGGERDTEAFFGQGTRLTVV.

This clonotype was counted many times. Germline is not matched at one junction end, which may reflect a read error. V and J are TRBV2 and TRBJ2-7; D not certain. The CDR3 covers 11 residues. Germline CDR1 and CDR2: SNHLY and FYNNEI. CDR3 sequence: CASSTSDEQYF. The CDR3, as DNA: TGTGCCAGCAGTACCTCCGACGAGCAGTACTTC.